This T cell receptor beta chain originates from a study of T-cell memory formation after mild COVID-19. Background on the study: Each donor largely had its own TCR clusters.

5'RACE with constant-segment primers built TCRalpha and TCRbeta cDNA libraries with UMIs. In TCRdb, the 5' RACE reads were re-called with MiXCR into one record per CDR3 protein. Seen here are about 430,000 distinct CDR3 sequences, under 20% observed once, and the top ten hold about 22%. The CDR3 extends over 14 amino acids. The germline V gene encodes CDR1 SGHTA and CDR2 FQGNSA. The V end was cut by 4 bases, the J end by 1 base, with 11 bases between. The sample taken for sequencing was PBMCs or a T cell subset sorted from them (not recorded which). The sequence came from a man between 18 and 35 years old who had mild COVID-19 (a few samples of this study predate the infection). Cell type and time point are not known. The rearrangement links TRBV7-2 to TRBJ2-7, with a weak D call TRBD1 (6 bases). This CDR3 reads CASSSDRISYEQYF. CDR3 nucleotides: TGTGCCAGCAGCTCTGACAGGATTTCCTACGAGCAGTACTTC.